Below are 26 T cell receptor beta chains sequenced from a single sample in a study of CD8+ T cells in alopecia areata. Following extraction, RNA underwent reverse transcription to cDNA, which served as the sequencing template. Repertoires were generated with immunoSEQ multiplex PCR, while TCRdb's copy carries only in-frame clones and drops some. The table records some 25,000 clones, about 50% of them present only once. The sample taken for sequencing was NKG2D-high CD8+ T cells sorted from blood. The receptors originated from a human donor with alopecia areata.

The chain joins TRBV5-4 to TRBJ2-7; weak D call: TRBD2 (6 bases). Between the trimmed V and J ends, which lost 0 bases and 3 bases, there was a span of 10 bases. Germline V gene sequence: CDR1 SGHNT, CDR2 YYREEE (reference sequence). The CDR3 length is 14 residues. The CDR3 DNA sequence: TGTGCCAGCAGCTTGGCCGGAGGGAGCTACGAGCAGTACTTC. Translation: CASSLAGGSYEQYF. Full variable domain (outside the CDR3, taken from reference TRBV5-4 and TRBJ2-7): ETGVTQSPTHLIKTRGQQVTLRCSSQSGHNTVSWYQQALGQGPQFIFQYYREEENGRGNFPPRFSGLQFPNYSSELNVNALELDDSALYLCASSLAGGSYEQYFGPGTRLTVT.

In this sample, this clone turned up a few times. The rearrangement uses TRBV30 and TRBJ1-5; tentative D call: TRBD1 (5 bases). The germline CDR1 and CDR2 sequences are GTSNPN and SVGIG (reference sequence). V dropped 2 bases and J dropped 6 bases, with 17 bases sitting between them. The CDR3 runs to 15 residues. In DNA form, the CDR3 reads TGTGCCTGGAGTATGGCAGGGTACTCCAGTCAGCCCCAGCATTTT. It specifies CAWSMAGYSSQPQHF.

The rearrangement uses TRBV28 and TRBJ1-3, with 7 bases matching TRBD1. V gave up 4 bases and J gave up 0 bases; unmatched junction bases: 6. CDR1 is MDHEN, CDR2 SYDVKM, per germline. This CDR3 contains 16 residues. The CDR3 sequence is CASSSSGGYSGNTIYF. CDR3 DNA: TGTGCCAGCAGTTCCTCAGGGGGTTACTCTGGAAACACCATATATTTT.

This chain uses TRBV4-1 with TRBJ2-1, with TRBD2 matching 8 bases. Germline values: CDR1 MGHRA, CDR2 YSYEKL. The CDR3 is made up of 16 amino acids. The ends lost 2 bases at V and 8 bases at J; junction bases unmatched: 11. DNA for the CDR3: TGCGCCAGCAGCCAAACCAGTAGCGGGAATTCAGATGAGCAGTTCTTC. Translation gives CASSQTSSGNSDEQFF.

The V call is TRBV28, the J call TRBJ2-1; D unresolved. This CDR3 is 16 amino acids long. From germline, CDR1 is MDHEN and CDR2 SYDVKM. Trimming removed 7 bases at V and 7 bases at J, with 23 bases between. The CDR3 sequence is CASTLARAQGVNEQFF. The DNA for the CDR3 is TGTGCCAGCACCCTTGCTAGGGCCCAAGGTGTGAATGAGCAGTTCTTC. The variable domain in full, completed from reference TRBV28 and TRBJ2-1, reads DVKVTQSSRYLVKRTGEKVFLECVQDMDHENMFWYRQDPGLGLRLIYFSYDVKMKEKGDIPEGYSVSREKKERFSLILESASTNQTSMYLCASTLARAQGVNEQFFGPGTRLTVL.

The V and J genes are TRBV19 and TRBJ2-1, with D unresolved. Germline V gene sequence: CDR1 LNHDA, CDR2 SQIVND (reference sequence). This CDR3 is 13 amino acids long. V was clipped by 2 bases and J by 5 bases, with 7 bases between them. The CDR3 loop is CASSITLDNEQFF. The CDR3 region has the DNA TGTGCCAGTAGTATAACCCTTGACAATGAGCAGTTCTTC.

The chain has TRBV13 and TRBJ2-7; D is unclear. The length of the CDR3 is 11 residues. Trimming removed 3 bases at V and 5 bases at J, with 5 bases between. Germline values: CDR1 PRHDT, CDR2 FYEKMQ (reference sequence). Here the CDR3 DNA reads TGTGCCAGCAGCTTGGGGAACGAGCAGTACTTC. It specifies CASSLGNEQYF.

V is TRBV27 and J is TRBJ2-3; perhaps TRBD2 as D (6 bases). Trimming cost V 0 bases and J 2 bases, with 12 bases left between them. Germline V CDR1 and CDR2: MNHEY, SMNVEV (reference sequence). The CDR3 loop spans 16 amino acids. The CDR3 is CASSLSGGIYTDTQYF. For the CDR3, the DNA is TGTGCCAGCAGTTTATCCGGCGGGATATACACAGATACGCAGTATTTT.

V usage is TRBV13 and J usage is TRBJ1-2; TRBD1 matches at 12 bases. After removal of 3 bases from V and 10 bases from J, the junction contained 3 bases not matched to a gene. The CDR3 consists of 13 residues. From germline, CDR1 is PRHDT and CDR2 FYEKMQ (reference sequence). The CDR3 coding sequence is TGTGCCAGCAGCTTGGGACAGGGGGCGGACTACACCTTC. Translation gives CASSLGQGADYTF.

The chain carries TRBV10-2 and TRBJ1-4; D remains ambiguous. The CDR3 is made up of 13 amino acids. Deletions cut 6 bases from V and 4 bases from J, with 9 bases between. Germline V gene lookup returns CDR1 WSHSY and CDR2 SAAADI. The CDR3 nucleotides are TGCGCCAGCAGCGGACGGATTAATGAAAAACTGTTTTTT. This gives the protein CASSGRINEKLFF.

In regard to this clone: At one end, the junction sequence differs from germline, possibly due to a read error. The chain recombines TRBV4-1 with TRBJ2-7; 8 bases match TRBD1. Per the germline V gene, CDR1 is MGHRA and CDR2 is YSYEKL. CDR3 length: 15 amino acids. CDR3 sequence reads: CASSHRTGSPYEQYF. In DNA form, the CDR3 reads TGTGCCAGCAGCCATAGGACAGGGAGTCCCTACGAGCAGTACTTC.

There are a few counts of this clone. The rearrangement links TRBV7-9 to TRBJ1-4; D ambiguous. Germline assignment: CDR1 SEHNR and CDR2 FQNEAQ (reference sequence). V lost 5 bases and J 10 bases, leaving 14 bases between the germline ends. The CDR3 loop spans 13 amino acids. This CDR3 reads CASSILQLGKLFF. DNA for the CDR3: TGTGCCAGCAGCATTCTACAGTTGGGAAAACTGTTTTTT.

The chain is built from TRBV5-1 and TRBJ2-5; perhaps D is TRBD1 or TRBD2 (5 bases each). The V gene's germline CDR1 is SGHRS and CDR2 YFSETQ. The V end was cut by 0 bases, the J end by 7 bases, with 19 bases between. The CDR3 sequence is 16 residues long. Here the CDR3 DNA reads TGCGCCAGCAGCTTGGGACCCACCCCCGGGGCAGGGACCCAGTACTTC. Translation: CASSLGPTPGAGTQYF. The full variable domain, with the rest looked up from reference TRBV5-1 and TRBJ2-5, is KAGVTQTPRYLIKTRGQQVTLSCSPISGHRSVSWYQQTPGQGLQFLFEYFSETQRNKGNFPGRFSGRQFSNSRSEMNVSTLELGDSALYLCASSLGPTPGAGTQYFGPGTRLLVL.

V and J are TRBV19 and TRBJ1-1; D not certain. V was cut by 1 base and J by 6 bases, with 9 bases left in between. This CDR3 has 13 amino acids. Germline V gives CDR1 LNHDA, CDR2 SQIVND (reference sequence). Written as DNA, the CDR3 is TGTGCCAGTAGTATAGGAGGTGGGGCTGAAGCTTTCTTT. Translating it yields CASSIGGGAEAFF.

The J gene is TRBJ2-1, the V gene TRBV7-9; D is uncertain. The CDR3 totals 13 residues. CDR1 and CDR2 (germline): SEHNR, FQNEAQ (reference sequence). V lost 5 bases and J lost 3, with 8 bases in between. CDR3 protein: CASSESLYNEQFF. In nucleotides, the CDR3 is TGTGCCAGCAGCGAATCGCTCTACAATGAGCAGTTCTTC.

This chain connects TRBV11-3 to TRBJ2-7; D gene uncertain. V lost 5 bases, J lost 5 bases, and 13 bases lay in between. Germline V lookup: CDR1 SGHNT, CDR2 YENEEA. CDR3 length: 13 amino acids. The CDR3 is CASSDRPSHEQYF. CDR3 nucleotide sequence: TGTGCCAGCAGCGATAGACCCAGCCACGAGCAGTACTTC.

This clone was seen more than once but under ten times. The V gene is TRBV14, the J gene TRBJ2-7; D possibly corresponds to TRBD2 (5 bases). Germline V lookup: CDR1 SGHDN, CDR2 FVKESK. Between the trimmed V and J ends, which lost 4 bases and 6 bases, there was a span of 13 bases. The CDR3 contains 13 residues. The CDR3 bases are TGTGCCAGCAGCCTTATTGGACTCTCCGAGCAGTACTTC. It specifies CASSLIGLSEQYF.

The chain couples TRBV5-6 to TRBJ2-3; D unresolved. Trimming pared 4 bases from V and 2 bases from J, leaving 11 bases between. This CDR3 region has 14 residues. Germline assignment: CDR1 SGHDT and CDR2 YYEEEE. The DNA of the CDR3 is TGTGCCAGCAGCCTTACACTCGACACAGATACGCAGTATTTT. Encoded protein: CASSLTLDTDTQYF.

J is TRBJ1-1 and V is TRBV13; D is perhaps TRBD1 (5 bases). V lost 6 bases and J lost 1, with 9 bases in between. CDR1 and CDR2 (germline): PRHDT, FYEKMQ (reference sequence). The CDR3 is made up of 13 amino acids. CDR3 in DNA: TGTGCCAGCAGTCCCGGGGGGAACACTGAAGCTTTCTTT. Amino acid sequence: CASSPGGNTEAFF. The full variable domain, rest sourced from reference TRBV13 and TRBJ1-1, is AAGVIQSPRHLIKEKRETATLKCYPIPRHDTVYWYQQGPGQDPQFLISFYEKMQSDKGSIPDRFSAQQFSDYHSELNMSSLELGDSALYFCASSPGGNTEAFFGQGTRLTVV.

CDR3 DNA sequence: TGCAGCGTTGCCGGGGACAAAGGCTACAATGAGCAGTTCTTC. Protein sequence: CSVAGDKGYNEQFF. This chain joins TRBV29-1 and TRBJ2-1; the D gene is possibly TRBD1 (6 bases). The CDR3 is made up of 14 amino acids. Germline assignment: CDR1 SQVTM and CDR2 ANQGSEA. With 4 bases removed from V and 3 bases from J, the gap between germline ends came to 13 bases.

The V and J genes are TRBV10-3 and TRBJ2-3, with 9 bases lining up with TRBD2. The CDR3 is 15 residues long. The junction had 5 bases not matched to a gene; V was cut back by 3 bases and J by 4 bases. Germline CDR1 reads ENHRY; CDR2 reads SYGVKD. CDR3 region: CAISEEGLASDTQYF. DNA of the CDR3: TGTGCCATCAGTGAAGAGGGACTAGCCTCAGATACGCAGTATTTT.

This clone came up a few times. The CDR3 loop reads CASSSRLWQSTYGYTF. The CDR3 DNA is TGTGCCAGCAGTTCCCGCCTGTGGCAGAGTACCTATGGCTACACCTTC. This chain uses TRBV27 with TRBJ1-2; no firm D call. The ends were cut back, 4 bases at V and 4 bases at J, with 19 bases in the middle. The V gene's germline CDR1 is MNHEY and CDR2 SMNVEV (reference sequence). The CDR3 extends over 16 amino acids.

This clone was picked up a small number of times. The chain carries TRBV7-4 and TRBJ1-2; the D gene is possibly TRBD1 (5 bases). This CDR3 is built from 18 residues. The germline V gene has CDR1 SGHVT and CDR2 SQSDAQ. Trimming left V 4 bases short and J 2 bases short, with 23 bases between. The CDR3 DNA follows: TGTGCCAGCAGCTCGCAGACCGAGGGGAGGGGACGAAACTATGGCTACACCTTC. Its protein product is CASSSQTEGRGRNYGYTF.

Concerning this clone: Additional DNA sequences in this sample encode the identical CDR3. V usage is TRBV6-8 and J usage is TRBJ1-1; D possibly corresponds to TRBD1 (5 bases). The CDR3 runs to 14 residues. V was pared by 2 bases and J by 3 bases, with 10 bases between. Germline CDR1 is MNHGY and CDR2 is SAAAGT. The DNA of the CDR3 is TGTGCCAGCAGTTACACCTTGGGGGACACTGAAGCTTTCTTT. It is translated as CASSYTLGDTEAFF.

The chain uses TRBV6-5 and TRBJ2-5; perhaps D is TRBD1 or TRBD2 (5 bases each). V gave up 6 bases and J gave up 6 bases, with 14 bases separating them. The CDR3 is made up of 13 amino acids. Germline V lookup: CDR1 MNHEY, CDR2 SVGAGI. As DNA, the CDR3 is TGTGCCAGCAGCCCCTCCGGGGCTCAGACCCAGTACTTC. Translating gives CASSPSGAQTQYF.

The chain employs TRBV7-8 and TRBJ2-1; D unresolved. CDR1 and CDR2 from the germline V gene are SGHVS and FQNEAQ. This CDR3 has 14 residues. V gave up 7 bases and J gave up 6 bases, with 16 bases separating them. CDR3 DNA: TGTGCCAGCACTCCCGATTCGGCGGTCAATGAGCAGTTCTTC. Translation gives CASTPDSAVNEQFF.